The 29 T cell receptor beta chains below were found in one sample sequenced in a study of response to subunit inactivated influenza vaccine. Via MiXCR, TCRdb re-called the RT-PCR reads, giving one row per CDR3 protein. In the table there are about 580,000 distinct CDR3 sequences, 14% of which are singletons. This sample comprised PBMCs from blood, obtained about 12 days after vaccination. These receptors all stem from a man aged 50-59 years who received an inactivated influenza vaccine.

The chain couples TRBV3-1 to TRBJ1-2; a possible D gene is TRBD1 (5 bases). This CDR3 contains 16 residues. Germline assignment: CDR1 LGHDT and CDR2 YNNKEL (reference sequence). Trimming removed 6 bases at V and 2 bases at J, with 19 bases between. CDR3 amino acids: CASSPTLRGVNYGYTF. The CDR3 bases are TGTGCCAGCAGTCCGACCCTCAGAGGGGTAAACTATGGCTACACCTTC.

This clonotype occurred a few times. The rearrangement links TRBV3-1 to TRBJ1-1; D not resolved. In germline, CDR1 is LGHDT, CDR2 YNNKEL (reference sequence). V was shortened by 1 base and J by 1 base, with 7 bases between the two germline ends. This CDR3 contains 14 residues. CDR3 DNA sequence: TGTGCCAGCAGCCAAGCATGGGGGAACACTGAAGCTTTCTTT. This codes for CASSQAWGNTEAFF.

This clonotype was observed a few times. The V gene is TRBV16, the J gene TRBJ2-3; 9 bases fit TRBD1. Looked up from germline, CDR1 is KGHSY and CDR2 is FQNENV. V dropped 3 bases and J dropped 11; count of bases not matched to a gene: 12. The CDR3 spans 15 residues. The CDR3 reads CASSHRGTGPRGQYF. The CDR3 DNA follows: TGTGCCAGCAGCCACCGAGGGACAGGGCCGCGGGGGCAGTATTTT.

The rearrangement links TRBV5-1 to TRBJ2-7; D possibly corresponds to TRBD2 (5 bases). CDR1 is SGHRS, CDR2 YFSETQ, per germline. V lost 5 bases, J lost 2 bases, and 14 bases lay in between. The CDR3 has 14 residues. In nucleotides, the CDR3 is TGCGCCAGCAGACTCACGGGATCCGCCTACGAGCAGTACTTC. It translates to CASRLTGSAYEQYF.

This clonotype has a handful of counts. This sequence joins TRBV9 and TRBJ2-2; D may be TRBD2 (5 bases). The CDR3 has 16 amino acids. Germline assignment: CDR1 SGDLS and CDR2 YYNGEE. Trimming cost V 3 bases and J 0 bases, with 12 bases left between them. The CDR3 bases are TGTGCCAGCAGCGCCACTAGGCAAGCGAACACCGGGGAGCTGTTTTTT. It is translated as CASSATRQANTGELFF.

The sample holds a few counts of this clonotype. This chain links TRBV7-2 with TRBJ2-5; 8 bases line up with TRBD2. The CDR3 totals 15 residues. V was pared by 5 bases and J by 4 bases, with 9 bases of the junction left unmatched. Germline V gene sequence: CDR1 SGHTA, CDR2 FQGNSA. CDR3 region: CASSPGLGLLETQYF. The CDR3 nucleotides read TGTGCCAGCAGCCCGGGACTAGGGTTGTTAGAGACCCAGTACTTC.

The chain links TRBV7-8 to TRBJ2-5; tentatively, D is TRBD1 (5 bases). The CDR3 totals 18 residues. The V gene lost 3 bases and the J gene lost 5 bases, with 25 bases spanning the gap. The germline CDR1 and CDR2 sequences are SGHVS and FQNEAQ. CDR3 loop: CASSFIEIDSKVRETQYF. The CDR3 region has the DNA TGTGCCAGCAGCTTTATAGAAATCGACAGCAAGGTTAGGGAGACCCAGTACTTC.

This clonotype has a handful of counts. The V gene is TRBV27, the J gene TRBJ2-1, with a tentative D call TRBD2 (5 bases). This CDR3 is built from 14 residues. Trimming removed 3 bases from V and 2 bases from J, with 8 bases in between. The germline CDR1 and CDR2 sequences are MNHEY and SMNVEV (reference sequence). CDR3 region: CASSLSRAYNEQFF. CDR3 nucleotides: TGTGCCAGCAGTTTGTCGAGGGCCTACAATGAGCAGTTCTTC.

The V and J genes are TRBV10-3 and TRBJ2-3; D may be TRBD1 (5 bases). V lost 7 bases to trimming and J lost 5 bases, with 16 bases between them. This CDR3 has 14 residues. Germline V lookup: CDR1 ENHRY, CDR2 SYGVKD. The CDR3 DNA reads TGTGCCATCACCGAGCAGGCAGGGCAAGATACGCAGTATTTT. This codes for CAITEQAGQDTQYF.

J is TRBJ2-7 and V is TRBV29-1; 7 bases align to TRBD2. Germline CDR1 SQVTM, CDR2 ANQGSEA. The V and J ends lost 0 bases and 2 bases, in that order; junction bases with no gene match: 7. The CDR3 sequence is 15 residues long. This CDR3 is CSVEDRASGTYEQYF. The CDR3 coding sequence is TGCAGCGTTGAAGATCGGGCTAGCGGTACCTACGAGCAGTACTTC.

This clonotype was counted between two and nine times. CDR3 DNA: TGCGCCAGCAGGACCGGGGAAGGAGGCTACACCTTC. This sequence encodes CASRTGEGGYTF. This chain links TRBV5-1 with TRBJ1-2; no definite D call. Germline V gives CDR1 SGHRS, CDR2 YFSETQ. The CDR3 covers 12 residues. Trimming left V 5 bases short and J 8 bases short, with 13 bases between. Full variable domain (outside the CDR3, taken from reference TRBV5-1 and TRBJ1-2): KAGVTQTPRYLIKTRGQQVTLSCSPISGHRSVSWYQQTPGQGLQFLFEYFSETQRNKGNFPGRFSGRQFSNSRSEMNVSTLELGDSALYLCASRTGEGGYTFGSGTRLTVV.

This clonotype was seen a handful of times. The chain uses TRBV12-3 or TRBV12-4 and TRBJ1-2, with TRBD1 matching over 8 bases. V dropped 4 bases and J dropped 0; count of bases not matched to a gene: 4. This CDR3 contains 15 residues. CDR3: CASSWDRPANYGYTF. CDR3 DNA sequence: TGTGCCAGCAGTTGGGACAGGCCGGCTAACTATGGCTACACCTTC.

The table lists this clonotype with a few counts. The chain is built from TRBV7-8 and TRBJ1-6, with D unclear. This CDR3 has 15 residues. Trimming stripped 5 bases from V and 4 bases from J, with 12 bases between. The germline gives CDR1 SGHVS, CDR2 FQNEAQ. The CDR3: CASSPSVPYNSPLHF. DNA of the CDR3: TGTGCCAGCAGCCCCTCCGTACCGTATAATTCACCCCTCCACTTT.

This clonotype was seen a few times. The rearrangement joins TRBV15 to TRBJ1-5, with TRBD1 matching 12 bases. The CDR3 totals 14 residues. V was clipped by 8 bases and J by 5 bases; unmatched bases: 4. From germline, CDR1 is LNHNV and CDR2 YYDKDF (reference sequence). The CDR3 here is CATGGTGGHQPQHF. As DNA, the CDR3 is TGTGCCACCGGCGGGACAGGGGGCCATCAGCCCCAGCATTTT.

This clonotype was detected a few times. This chain joins TRBV7-2 and TRBJ1-5; 11 bases fit TRBD1. The CDR3 has 16 residues. Trimming cost V 4 bases and J 1 base; bases outside gene matches: 3. The V gene's germline CDR1 is SGHTA and CDR2 FQGNSA. The CDR3: CASSWGQGGSNQPQHF. In nucleotides, the CDR3 is TGTGCCAGCAGCTGGGGACAGGGGGGGAGCAATCAGCCCCAGCATTTT.

In this sample, this clonotype turned up a few times. The rearrangement uses TRBV3-1 and TRBJ2-2, with D tentatively TRBD2 (5 bases). This CDR3 comprises 15 residues. CDR1 is LGHDT, CDR2 YNNKEL, per germline (reference sequence). Trimming removed 3 bases at V and 4 bases at J, with 12 bases between. In DNA form, the CDR3 reads TGTGCCAGCAGCCACGGAGGCACGTCCACCGGGGAGCTGTTTTTT. Protein: CASSHGGTSTGELFF.

The J gene is TRBJ1-5, the V gene TRBV6-1; 10 bases line up with TRBD1. The V gene's germline CDR1 is MNHNS and CDR2 SASEGT. The CDR3 covers 16 residues. V gave up 6 bases and J gave up 1 base; unmatched junction bases: 6. This CDR3 reads CASRARGQGSNQPQHF. The CDR3, as DNA: TGTGCCAGCAGAGCGAGGGGACAGGGGAGCAATCAGCCCCAGCATTTT.

This clonotype was recorded a few times. J is TRBJ2-1 and V is TRBV4-1; D remains ambiguous. This CDR3 is built from 15 residues. Deletions cut 0 bases from V and 6 bases from J, with 12 bases between. The V gene's germline CDR1 is MGHRA and CDR2 YSYEKL. CDR3 residues: CASSQEPISINEQFF. CDR3 bases: TGCGCCAGCAGCCAAGAACCTATTTCAATCAATGAGCAGTTCTTC.

The chain employs TRBV7-2 and TRBJ2-1; tentatively, D is TRBD1 or TRBD2 (6 bases each). The CDR3 is 15 residues long. V lost 7 bases and J lost 0, with 13 bases in between. CDR1 and CDR2 (germline): SGHTA, FQGNSA. The CDR3 region has the DNA TGTGCCAGCAAGTCGGGGGCGAGCTCCTACAATGAGCAGTTCTTC. This sequence encodes CASKSGASSYNEQFF.

V usage is TRBV20-1 and J usage is TRBJ1-5, with D unclear. V was pared by 5 bases and J by 0 bases, with 8 bases between. Germline CDR1 is DFQATT and CDR2 is SNEGSKA (reference sequence). CDR3 length equals 13 residues. This CDR3 is CSAQRYSNQPQHF. The CDR3 DNA is TGCAGTGCTCAGCGCTATAGCAATCAGCCCCAGCATTTT.

The genes are TRBV11-1 and TRBJ2-5; D is unresolved. CDR3 length equals 19 residues. Deletions cut 6 bases from V and 4 bases from J, with 30 bases between. Germline values: CDR1 SGHAT, CDR2 FQDESV (reference sequence). CDR3 protein: CASSPSRGRSIAVSETQYF. The CDR3 nucleotides are TGTGCCAGCAGTCCTTCTAGAGGTCGGTCCATTGCGGTGTCAGAGACCCAGTACTTC.

This clonotype was counted only a few times. The rearrangement joins TRBV5-1 to TRBJ1-1, with 7 bases identical to TRBD1. Germline V gives CDR1 SGHRS, CDR2 YFSETQ. The CDR3 runs 19 residues. V was clipped by 1 base and J by 0 bases; unmatched bases: 15. CDR3 bases: TGCGCCAGCAGCTTGACTCCCGGGACAGCTGTAGGCTTGAACACTGAAGCTTTCTTT. Residues: CASSLTPGTAVGLNTEAFF.

The rearrangement joins TRBV11-1 to TRBJ2-6; 10 positions agree with TRBD1. With V trimmed by 3 bases and J by 0 bases, 8 bases remained unmatched. The CDR3 runs 19 residues. Germline CDR1 reads SGHAT; CDR2 reads FQDESV (reference sequence). CDR3 region: CASSLLPGQGNSGANVLTF. The CDR3 bases are TGTGCCAGCAGCTTGCTCCCGGGACAGGGGAACTCTGGGGCCAACGTCCTGACTTTC. Supplemented by reference TRBV11-1 and TRBJ2-6, the full variable domain reads EAEVAQSPRYKITEKSQAVAFWCDPISGHATLYWYRQILGQGPELLVQFQDESVVDDSQLPKDRFSAERLKGVDSTLKIQPAELGDSAMYLCASSLLPGQGNSGANVLTFGAGSRLTVL.

This clonotype has more than one count but fewer than ten. CDR3 sequence: CASSDHPSGGYNEQFF. CDR3 nucleotides: TGTGCCAGCAGTGACCACCCTAGCGGGGGGTACAATGAGCAGTTCTTC. The V call is TRBV6-4, the J call TRBJ2-1; 11 nucleotides agree with TRBD2. The V gene's germline CDR1 is MRHNA and CDR2 SNTAGT. This CDR3 is 16 amino acids long. The V segment lost 2 bases and the J segment 4 bases; nucleotides outside the gene matches: 4.

This clonotype was found a few times. The chain has TRBV25-1 and TRBJ2-7; D uncertain. The germline V gene has CDR1 MGHDK and CDR2 SYGVNS. The ends were cut back, 4 bases at V and 6 bases at J, with 10 bases in the middle. The CDR3 runs 12 residues. CDR3 amino acids: CASSAGVGEQYF. The CDR3 DNA reads TGTGCCAGCAGTGCTGGGGTTGGCGAGCAGTACTTC.

The chain has TRBV18 and TRBJ1-1, with 8 bases identical to TRBD1. The CDR3 has 13 amino acids. Per germline, CDR1 KGHSH and CDR2 LQKENI. The V segment lost 5 bases and the J segment 6 bases; nucleotides outside the gene matches: 5. This CDR3 is CASSGQGKPEAFF. CDR3 DNA: TGTGCCAGCTCAGGACAGGGTAAGCCTGAAGCTTTCTTT.

This clonotype has just a few counts. This sequence joins TRBV7-9 and TRBJ2-5, with D perhaps TRBD1 or TRBD2 (5 bases each). The V gene's germline CDR1 is SEHNR and CDR2 FQNEAQ (reference sequence). V was pared by 6 bases and J by 1 base, with 18 bases between. CDR3 length equals 16 residues. For the CDR3, the DNA is TGTGCCAGCAGGTTGGGCCGGGGACCTACCCAAGAGACCCAGTACTTC. It translates to CASRLGRGPTQETQYF.

V is TRBV5-1 and J is TRBJ1-2; tentative D call: TRBD1 (6 bases). V was cut by 0 bases and J by 4 bases, with 10 bases left in between. The CDR3 is made up of 14 amino acids. Germline-derived CDR1 and CDR2 are SGHRS and YFSETQ. The CDR3 here is CASSLDSGAYGYTF. CDR3 sequence (DNA): TGCGCCAGCAGCTTGGACTCAGGGGCCTATGGCTACACCTTC. Filled out from reference TRBV5-1 and TRBJ1-2, the complete variable domain reads KAGVTQTPRYLIKTRGQQVTLSCSPISGHRSVSWYQQTPGQGLQFLFEYFSETQRNKGNFPGRFSGRQFSNSRSEMNVSTLELGDSALYLCASSLDSGAYGYTFGSGTRLTVV.

Comment on this clonotype: The junction shows a germline mismatch at one end, possibly a read error. V gene TRBV6-2 or TRBV6-3 combines with J gene TRBJ1-5; 10 nucleotides align to TRBD1. This CDR3 region has 15 residues. Germline V gives CDR1 MNHEY, CDR2 SVGEGT. In nucleotides, the CDR3 is TGTGCCAGCAGCCGGGACAGGGGCATTGTTCAGCCCCACCATTTT. It translates to CASSRDRGIVQPHHF.